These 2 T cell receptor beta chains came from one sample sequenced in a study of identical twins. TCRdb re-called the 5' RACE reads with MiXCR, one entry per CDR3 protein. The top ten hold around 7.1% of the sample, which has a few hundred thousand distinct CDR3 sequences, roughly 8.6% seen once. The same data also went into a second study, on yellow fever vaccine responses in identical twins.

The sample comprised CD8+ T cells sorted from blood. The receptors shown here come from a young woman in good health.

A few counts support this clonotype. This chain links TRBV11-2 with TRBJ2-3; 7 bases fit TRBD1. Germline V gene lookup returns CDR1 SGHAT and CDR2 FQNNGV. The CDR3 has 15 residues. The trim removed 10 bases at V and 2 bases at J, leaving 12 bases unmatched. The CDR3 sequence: CATKVRDSPTDTQYF. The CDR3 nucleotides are TGTGCCACCAAAGTCCGGGACAGCCCCACAGATACGCAGTATTTT.

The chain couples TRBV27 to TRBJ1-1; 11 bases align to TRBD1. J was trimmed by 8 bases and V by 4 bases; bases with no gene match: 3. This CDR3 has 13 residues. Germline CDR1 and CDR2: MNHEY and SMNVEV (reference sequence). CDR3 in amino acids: CASSSGTGGEAFF. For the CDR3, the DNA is TGTGCCAGCAGTTCCGGGACAGGGGGAGAAGCTTTCTTT.